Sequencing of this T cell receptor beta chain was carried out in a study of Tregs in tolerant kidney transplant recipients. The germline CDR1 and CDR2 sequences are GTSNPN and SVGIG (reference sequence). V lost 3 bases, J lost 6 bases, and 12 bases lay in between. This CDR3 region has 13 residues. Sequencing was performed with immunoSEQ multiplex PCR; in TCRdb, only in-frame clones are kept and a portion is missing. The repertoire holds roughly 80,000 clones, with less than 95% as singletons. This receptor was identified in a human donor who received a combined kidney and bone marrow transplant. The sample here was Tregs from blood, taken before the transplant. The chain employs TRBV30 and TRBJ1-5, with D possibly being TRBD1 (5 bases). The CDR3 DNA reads TGTGCCTGGAGCATCGACGGGACTCAGCCCCAGCATTTT. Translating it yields CAWSIDGTQPQHF.